This TCR beta chain was profiled in a study of blood T cell repertoires in COVID-19. Study context: Sites in the United States, Italy and Spain provided acute and convalescent COVID-19 samples. Nucleic acid was either cDNA or gDNA, and it came from T cells, B-cell-depleted T cells, or PBMCs.

CDR1 is SGHAT, CDR2 FQNNGV, per germline. Trimming cost V 5 bases and J 4 bases; bases outside gene matches: 6. CDR3 length: 15 amino acids. Original data processing: Amplifying reference gene primers gave estimates of nucleated cell counts. Generated by immunoSEQ multiplex PCR, the TCRdb table keeps only in-frame clones and is missing some. From that table come the V and J calls and clone size; the DNA was used to work out D and trimming. The table shows roughly 33,000 clones, with more than 90% occurring only once. The sequencing input was peripheral blood. The clonotype comes from a human donor in a cohort sampled during active COVID-19. The chain joins TRBV11-2 to TRBJ2-5, with 11 bases fitting TRBD1. The chain's CDR3 is CASSMDRGRRETQYF. CDR3 bases: TGTGCCAGCAGCATGGACAGGGGGCGAAGAGAGACCCAGTACTTC.